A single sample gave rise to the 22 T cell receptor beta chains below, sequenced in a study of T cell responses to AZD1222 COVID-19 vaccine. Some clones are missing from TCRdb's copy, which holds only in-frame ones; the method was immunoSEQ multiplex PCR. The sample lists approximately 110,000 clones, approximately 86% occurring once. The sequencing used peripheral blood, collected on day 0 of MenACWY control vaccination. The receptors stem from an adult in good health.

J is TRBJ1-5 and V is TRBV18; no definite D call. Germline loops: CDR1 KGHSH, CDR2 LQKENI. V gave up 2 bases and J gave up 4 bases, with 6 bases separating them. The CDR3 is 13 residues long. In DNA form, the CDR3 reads TGTGCCAGCTCACCAGGGGTGAATCAGCCCCAGCATTTT. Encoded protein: CASSPGVNQPQHF.

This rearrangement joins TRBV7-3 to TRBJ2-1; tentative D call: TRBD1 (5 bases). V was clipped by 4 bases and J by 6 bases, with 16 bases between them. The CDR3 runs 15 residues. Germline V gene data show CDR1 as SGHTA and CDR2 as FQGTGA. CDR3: CASSSTSGSANEQFF. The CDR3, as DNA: TGTGCCAGCAGCTCTACGTCAGGGTCGGCCAATGAGCAGTTCTTC.

CDR3: CASSSPGQGYEQYF. CDR3 bases: TGCGCCAGCAGCAGCCCGGGACAGGGCTACGAGCAGTACTTC. This chain uses TRBV5-1 with TRBJ2-7; 9 bases fit TRBD1. The V and J ends lost 4 bases and 3 bases, in that order; junction bases with no gene match: 5. Germline CDR1 and CDR2: SGHRS and YFSETQ. This CDR3 spans 14 amino acids. Combining the CDR3 with reference TRBV5-1 and TRBJ2-7 gives the whole variable domain KAGVTQTPRYLIKTRGQQVTLSCSPISGHRSVSWYQQTPGQGLQFLFEYFSETQRNKGNFPGRFSGRQFSNSRSEMNVSTLELGDSALYLCASSSPGQGYEQYFGPGTRLTVT.

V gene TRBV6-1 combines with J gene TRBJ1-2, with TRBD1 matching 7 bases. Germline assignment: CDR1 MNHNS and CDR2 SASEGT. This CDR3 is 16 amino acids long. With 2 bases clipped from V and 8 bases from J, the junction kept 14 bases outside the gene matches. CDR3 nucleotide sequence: TGTGCCAGCAGTGAATCATTGACAGGGCCATCTGAAGGCTACACCTTC. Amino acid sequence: CASSESLTGPSEGYTF.

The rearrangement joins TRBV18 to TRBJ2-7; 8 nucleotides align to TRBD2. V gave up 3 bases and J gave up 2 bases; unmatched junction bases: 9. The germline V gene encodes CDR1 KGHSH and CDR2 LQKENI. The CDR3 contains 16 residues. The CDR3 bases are TGTGCCAGCTCACCCTCCGGGGGGGCGAGAACCTACGAGCAGTACTTC. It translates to CASSPSGGARTYEQYF. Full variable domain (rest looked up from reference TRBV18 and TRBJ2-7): NAGVMQNPRHLVRRRGQEARLRCSPMKGHSHVYWYRQLPEEGLKFMVYLQKENIIDESGMPKERFSAEFPKEGPSILRIQQVVRGDSAAYFCASSPSGGARTYEQYFGPGTRLTVT.

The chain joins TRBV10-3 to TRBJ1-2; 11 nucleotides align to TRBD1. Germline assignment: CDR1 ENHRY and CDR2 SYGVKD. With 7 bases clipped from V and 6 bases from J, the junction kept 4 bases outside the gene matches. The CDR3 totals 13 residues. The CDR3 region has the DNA TGTGCCATCACCCCGGGACAGGGGGATGGCTACACCTTC. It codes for CAITPGQGDGYTF.

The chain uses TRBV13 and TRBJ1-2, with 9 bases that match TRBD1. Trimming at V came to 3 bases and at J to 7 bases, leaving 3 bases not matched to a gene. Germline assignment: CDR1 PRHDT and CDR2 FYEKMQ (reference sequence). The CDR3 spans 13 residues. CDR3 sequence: CASSFDRGVGYTF. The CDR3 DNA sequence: TGTGCCAGCAGCTTTGACAGGGGGGTTGGCTACACCTTC.

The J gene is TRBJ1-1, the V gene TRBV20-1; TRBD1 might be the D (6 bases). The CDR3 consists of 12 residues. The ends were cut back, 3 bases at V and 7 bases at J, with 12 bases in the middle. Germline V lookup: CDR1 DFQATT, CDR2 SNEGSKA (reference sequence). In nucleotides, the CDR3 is TGCAGTGCTAGTCCGGGAGGGGGTGAAGCTTTCTTT. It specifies CSASPGGGEAFF.

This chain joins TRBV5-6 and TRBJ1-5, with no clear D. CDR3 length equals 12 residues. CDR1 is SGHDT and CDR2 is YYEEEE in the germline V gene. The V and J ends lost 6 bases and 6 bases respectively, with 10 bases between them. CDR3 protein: CASKRPGQPQHF. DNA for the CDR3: TGTGCCAGCAAGAGGCCGGGTCAGCCCCAGCATTTT.

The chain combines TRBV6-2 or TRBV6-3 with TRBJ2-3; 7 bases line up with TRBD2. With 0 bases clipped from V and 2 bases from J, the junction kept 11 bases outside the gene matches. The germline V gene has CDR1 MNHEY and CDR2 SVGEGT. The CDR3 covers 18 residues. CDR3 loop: CASSYSLSGSTFTDTQYF. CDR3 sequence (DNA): TGTGCCAGCAGTTACTCGCTTAGCGGGTCGACTTTCACAGATACGCAGTATTTT.

In DNA, the CDR3 is TGTGCCAGCAGCTCAATTGGACAGGCCATTTGGATGAACACTGAAGCTTTCTTT. This codes for CASSSIGQAIWMNTEAFF. The chain joins TRBV7-2 to TRBJ1-1; 7 nucleotides line up with TRBD1. Germline-derived CDR1 and CDR2 are SGHTA and FQGNSA. With V trimmed by 4 bases and J by 0 bases, 14 bases remained unmatched. The CDR3 loop spans 18 amino acids.

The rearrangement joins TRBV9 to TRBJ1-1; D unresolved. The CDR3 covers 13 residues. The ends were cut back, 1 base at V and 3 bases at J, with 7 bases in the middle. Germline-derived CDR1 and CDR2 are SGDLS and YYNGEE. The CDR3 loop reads CASSVFKDTEAFF. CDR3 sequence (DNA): TGTGCCAGCAGCGTATTTAAGGACACTGAAGCTTTCTTT.

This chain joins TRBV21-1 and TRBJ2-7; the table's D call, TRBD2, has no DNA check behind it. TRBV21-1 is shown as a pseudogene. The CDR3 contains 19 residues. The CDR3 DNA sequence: TGTGCCAGCAGCAAAGAAGGTCTAGCGGGAGGGGGCAACTCCTACGAGCAGTACTTC. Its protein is CASSKEGLAGGGNSYEQYF.

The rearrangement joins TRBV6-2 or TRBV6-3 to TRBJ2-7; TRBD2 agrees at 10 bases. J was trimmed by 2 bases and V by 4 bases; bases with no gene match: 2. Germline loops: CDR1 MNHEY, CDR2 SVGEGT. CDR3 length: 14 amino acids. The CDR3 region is CASSSAGGPYEQYF. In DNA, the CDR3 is TGTGCCAGCAGTTCAGCGGGAGGGCCCTACGAGCAGTACTTC.

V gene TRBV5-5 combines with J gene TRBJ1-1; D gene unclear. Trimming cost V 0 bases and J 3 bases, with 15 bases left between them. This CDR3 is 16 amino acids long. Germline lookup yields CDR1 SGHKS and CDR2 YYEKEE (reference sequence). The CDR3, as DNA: TGTGCCAGCAGCTTGGGGGGAGAGGGATCGCACACTGAAGCTTTCTTT. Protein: CASSLGGEGSHTEAFF.

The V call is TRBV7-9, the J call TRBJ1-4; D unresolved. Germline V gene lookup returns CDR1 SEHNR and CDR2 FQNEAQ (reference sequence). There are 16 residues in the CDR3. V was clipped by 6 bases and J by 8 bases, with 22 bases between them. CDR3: CASSEVPKGVGEKLFF. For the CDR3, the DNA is TGTGCCAGCAGTGAGGTCCCCAAGGGAGTTGGGGAAAAACTGTTTTTT.

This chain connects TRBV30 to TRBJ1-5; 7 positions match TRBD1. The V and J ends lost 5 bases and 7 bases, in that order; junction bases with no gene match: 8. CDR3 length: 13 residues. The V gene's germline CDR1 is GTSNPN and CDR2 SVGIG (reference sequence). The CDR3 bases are TGTGCCTGGGCCCGACAGGGCCGGCAGCCCCAGCATTTT. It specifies CAWARQGRQPQHF.

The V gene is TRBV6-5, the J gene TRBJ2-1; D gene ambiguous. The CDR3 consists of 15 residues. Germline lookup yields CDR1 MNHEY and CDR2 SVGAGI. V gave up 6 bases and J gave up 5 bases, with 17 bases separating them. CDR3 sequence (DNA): TGTGCCAGCAGACCCGACGTTAGGCAAAACAATGAGCAGTTCTTC. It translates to CASRPDVRQNNEQFF.

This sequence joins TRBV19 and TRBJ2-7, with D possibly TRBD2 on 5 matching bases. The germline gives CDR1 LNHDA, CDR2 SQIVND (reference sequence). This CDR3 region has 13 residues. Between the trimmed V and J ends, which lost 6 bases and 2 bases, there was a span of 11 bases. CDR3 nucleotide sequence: TGTGCCAGTAGAAGGTCAGCGGCCTACGAGCAGTACTTC. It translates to CASRRSAAYEQYF.

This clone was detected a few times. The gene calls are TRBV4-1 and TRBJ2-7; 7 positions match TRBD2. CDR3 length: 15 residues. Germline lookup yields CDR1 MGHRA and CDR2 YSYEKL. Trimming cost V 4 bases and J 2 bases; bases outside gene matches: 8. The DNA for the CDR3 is TGCGCCAGCAGCCTAAGTGGGGGGGGGACCTACGAGCAGTACTTC. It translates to CASSLSGGGTYEQYF.

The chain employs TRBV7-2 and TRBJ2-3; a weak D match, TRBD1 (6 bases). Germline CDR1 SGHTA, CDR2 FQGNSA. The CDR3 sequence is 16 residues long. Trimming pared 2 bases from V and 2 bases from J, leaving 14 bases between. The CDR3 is CASSLQGKRPTDTQYF. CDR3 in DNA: TGTGCCAGCAGCTTACAGGGGAAGCGGCCCACAGATACGCAGTATTTT.

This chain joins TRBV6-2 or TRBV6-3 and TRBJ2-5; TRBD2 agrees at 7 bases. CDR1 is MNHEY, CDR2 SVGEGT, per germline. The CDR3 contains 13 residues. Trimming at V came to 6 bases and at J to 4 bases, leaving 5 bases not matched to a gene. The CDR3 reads CASSAGEGETQYF. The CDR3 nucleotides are TGTGCCAGCAGCGCGGGGGAGGGAGAGACCCAGTACTTC.